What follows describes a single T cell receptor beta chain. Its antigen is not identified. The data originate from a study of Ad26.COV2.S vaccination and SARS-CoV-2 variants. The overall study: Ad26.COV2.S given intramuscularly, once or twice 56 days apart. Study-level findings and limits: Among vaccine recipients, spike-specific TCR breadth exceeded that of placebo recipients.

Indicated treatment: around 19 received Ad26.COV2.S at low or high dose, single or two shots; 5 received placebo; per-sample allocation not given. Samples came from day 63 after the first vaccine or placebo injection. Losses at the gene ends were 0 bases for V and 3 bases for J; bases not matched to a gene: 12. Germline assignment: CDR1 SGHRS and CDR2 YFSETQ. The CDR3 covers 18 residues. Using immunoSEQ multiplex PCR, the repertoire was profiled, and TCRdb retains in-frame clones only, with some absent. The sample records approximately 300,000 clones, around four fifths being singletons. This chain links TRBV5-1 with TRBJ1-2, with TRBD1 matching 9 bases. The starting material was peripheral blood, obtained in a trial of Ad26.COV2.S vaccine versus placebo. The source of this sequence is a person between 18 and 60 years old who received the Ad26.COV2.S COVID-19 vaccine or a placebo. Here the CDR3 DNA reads TGCGCCAGCAGCTTGGTGCCCACAGGGGGCGGGCCTGACTATGGCTACACCTTC. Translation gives CASSLVPTGGGPDYGYTF.